The rows below give T cell receptor beta chains drawn from one sample of a study of T cells in tumors and immune-related adverse events. Repertoires were generated with immunoSEQ multiplex PCR, while TCRdb's copy carries only in-frame clones and drops some. The table lists roughly 8,300 clones, around 95% of them singletons. The specimen was lymph node tissue, collected from a patient treated with anti-PD-1 therapy. The receptors derive from a female donor with metastatic renal cell carcinoma. CDR3s include the opening cysteine and the closing phenylalanine or tryptophan. Each record gives: J gene, D gene, clone size, V gene, CDR3 DNA, CDR3 protein. A D gene is named only where the DNA matches it firmly. Some rows mark clone size as missing; the rest say once, few, many or name a class of expanded clone.

j_call: TRBJ2-5; d_call: NA; clone_size: NA; v_call: TRBV7-9; cdr3_nt: TGTGCCAGCAGCTTCCCAGGGGTAGAGACCCAGTACTTC; cdr3_aa: CASSFPGVETQYF
j_call: TRBJ2-3; d_call: TRBD2; clone_size: NA; v_call: TRBV18; cdr3_nt: TGTGCCAGCTCACTAACTAGCGGGAGTACAGATACGCAGTATTTT; cdr3_aa: CASSLTSGSTDTQYF
j_call: TRBJ1-2; d_call: NA; clone_size: NA; v_call: TRBV10-3; cdr3_nt: TGTGCCATCAGTGAGTCCGGGCCCAACTATGGCTACACCTTC; cdr3_aa: CAISESGPNYGYTF
j_call: TRBJ2-1; d_call: TRBD2; clone_size: NA; v_call: TRBV6-4; cdr3_nt: TGTGCCAGCAGTAGGGGCGGGGGGACTTCCTACAATGAGCAGTTCTTC; cdr3_aa: CASSRGGGTSYNEQFF
j_call: TRBJ2-7; d_call: TRBD2; clone_size: NA; v_call: TRBV4-2; cdr3_nt: TGTGCCAGCAGCCAAGGGACTAGTCGCGTCTACGAGCAGTACTTC; cdr3_aa: CASSQGTSRVYEQYF
j_call: TRBJ2-1; d_call: NA; clone_size: NA; v_call: TRBV2; cdr3_nt: TGTGCCAGCAATCTCGGTGGGGTTAATGAGCAGTTCTTC; cdr3_aa: CASNLGGVNEQFF
j_call: TRBJ2-7; d_call: NA; clone_size: NA; v_call: TRBV7-6; cdr3_nt: TGTGCCAGCAGCCACGGCGGTGGGACCTACGAGCAGTACTTC; cdr3_aa: CASSHGGGTYEQYF
j_call: TRBJ2-2; d_call: TRBD2; clone_size: NA; v_call: TRBV7-9; cdr3_nt: TGTGCCAGCAGCTTTTCCAGGACTAGCATAAACACCGGGGAGCTGTTTTTT; cdr3_aa: CASSFSRTSINTGELFF
j_call: TRBJ2-7; d_call: TRBD1; clone_size: NA; v_call: TRBV4-2; cdr3_nt: TGTGCCAGCAGCCAAGTTTCGGGACAGGGGTACGAGCAGTACTTC; cdr3_aa: CASSQVSGQGYEQYF
j_call: TRBJ2-1; d_call: NA; clone_size: NA; v_call: TRBV7-2; cdr3_nt: TGTGCCAGCAGCTTATTTGTAAATGAGCAGTTCTTC; cdr3_aa: CASSLFVNEQFF
j_call: TRBJ2-5; d_call: NA; clone_size: NA; v_call: TRBV7-2; cdr3_nt: TGTGCCAGCAGCCCAGCCGCAGGGAGAGAGACCCAGTACTTC; cdr3_aa: CASSPAAGRETQYF
j_call: TRBJ2-3; d_call: NA; clone_size: NA; v_call: TRBV7-7; cdr3_nt: TGTGCCAGCAGCTCTACGGGGGGCGGGGATACGCAGTATTTT; cdr3_aa: CASSSTGGGDTQYF
j_call: TRBJ1-2; d_call: NA; clone_size: NA; v_call: TRBV7-9; cdr3_nt: TGTGCCAGCAGCTTGCAGTTACAGGACGTTAACTATGTTGGCTACACCTTC; cdr3_aa: CASSLQLQDVNYVGYTF
j_call: TRBJ2-2; d_call: NA; clone_size: few; v_call: TRBV7-9; cdr3_nt: TGTGCCAGCAGCTTAGTCAGCGGGTTGGAGCTGTTTTTT; cdr3_aa: CASSLVSGLELFF
j_call: TRBJ1-1; d_call: NA; clone_size: NA; v_call: TRBV14; cdr3_nt: TGTGCCAGCAGCCCCTCCGCCTGGCAGGGTGCTTTCTTT; cdr3_aa: CASSPSAWQGAFF
j_call: TRBJ2-1; d_call: NA; clone_size: NA; v_call: TRBV5-5; cdr3_nt: TGTGCCAGCAGCTTGGATCTGAGAGGACACGAGCAGTTCTTC; cdr3_aa: CASSLDLRGHEQFF
j_call: TRBJ2-1; d_call: NA; clone_size: once; v_call: TRBV4-1; cdr3_nt: TGCGCCAGCAGCCAAGAGTCCTGGCATGAGCAGTTCTTC; cdr3_aa: CASSQESWHEQFF
j_call: TRBJ2-1; d_call: TRBD2; clone_size: NA; v_call: TRBV5-4; cdr3_nt: TGTGCCAGCAGGGTCGGTACTCTAGCGGGAGGTGGCAATGAGCAGTTCTTC; cdr3_aa: CASRVGTLAGGGNEQFF
j_call: TRBJ2-2; d_call: NA; clone_size: NA; v_call: TRBV21-1; cdr3_nt: TGTGCCAGCATCCCTTCTCGAGAGGGGACAGGGACGAACACCGGGGAGCTGTTTTTT; cdr3_aa: CASIPSREGTGTNTGELFF
j_call: TRBJ2-7; d_call: NA; clone_size: once; v_call: TRBV6-1; cdr3_nt: TGTGCCAGCAGTGAGTTTGGGGCCGTTGACGAGCAGTACTTC; cdr3_aa: CASSEFGAVDEQYF
j_call: TRBJ1-1; d_call: TRBD1; clone_size: NA; v_call: TRBV6-4; cdr3_nt: TGTGCCAGCAGAGCGGGACAGGCGAACACTGAAGCTTTCTTT; cdr3_aa: CASRAGQANTEAFF
j_call: TRBJ2-2; d_call: TRBD1; clone_size: NA; v_call: TRBV9; cdr3_nt: TGTGCCAGCAGCGAGACAGGGCAGTACACCGGAGAGCTGTTTTTT; cdr3_aa: CASSETGQYTGELFF
j_call: TRBJ1-2; d_call: TRBD1; clone_size: NA; v_call: TRBV4-1; cdr3_nt: TGCGCCAGCAGCCAAGAGACAGGGAGCAACTATGGCTACACCTTC; cdr3_aa: CASSQETGSNYGYTF
j_call: TRBJ2-6; d_call: NA; clone_size: NA; v_call: TRBV18; cdr3_nt: TGTGCCAGCTCACCAGGGTCGGGAAGCTCTGGGGCCAACGTCCTGACTTTC; cdr3_aa: CASSPGSGSSGANVLTF
j_call: TRBJ2-5; d_call: NA; clone_size: NA; v_call: TRBV28; cdr3_nt: TGTGCCAGCAGTCCAGCTAGACGTGAGACCCAGTACTTC; cdr3_aa: CASSPARRETQYF
j_call: TRBJ2-7; d_call: TRBD1; clone_size: NA; v_call: TRBV5-1; cdr3_nt: TGCGCCAGCAGCTTGGGACAGGGGCAATACGAGCAGTACTTC; cdr3_aa: CASSLGQGQYEQYF
j_call: TRBJ1-3; d_call: NA; clone_size: NA; v_call: TRBV4-2; cdr3_nt: TGTGCCAGCAGCCAAGATAGCGGAGGAAACACCATATATTTT; cdr3_aa: CASSQDSGGNTIYF
j_call: TRBJ2-7; d_call: TRBD2; clone_size: NA; v_call: TRBV5-4; cdr3_nt: TGTGCCAGCAGCTCCTCTAGCGGTTCCTACGAGCAGTACTTC; cdr3_aa: CASSSSSGSYEQYF
j_call: TRBJ1-5; d_call: NA; clone_size: NA; v_call: TRBV19; cdr3_nt: TGTGCCAGTAGTACTACAAGTGGCAATCAGCCCCAGCATTTT; cdr3_aa: CASSTTSGNQPQHF
j_call: TRBJ1-2; d_call: NA; clone_size: NA; v_call: TRBV7-2; cdr3_nt: TGTGCCAGCAGACCTCCTGGACAGCCTTATGGCTACACCTTC; cdr3_aa: CASRPPGQPYGYTF
j_call: TRBJ2-5; d_call: TRBD2; clone_size: NA; v_call: TRBV4-3; cdr3_nt: TGCGCCAGACTAGCGGGGGGGCAAGAGACCCAGTACTTC; cdr3_aa: CARLAGGQETQYF
j_call: TRBJ2-7; d_call: NA; clone_size: NA; v_call: TRBV1; cdr3_nt: TGCACCAGCAGCCATGCGGGAGTGACCTACGAGCAGTACTTC; cdr3_aa: CTSSHAGVTYEQYF
j_call: TRBJ2-1; d_call: NA; clone_size: NA; v_call: TRBV2; cdr3_nt: TGTGCCAGCGGGCAGAACTACAATGAGCAGTTCTTC; cdr3_aa: CASGQNYNEQFF
j_call: TRBJ2-1; d_call: TRBD2; clone_size: NA; v_call: TRBV11-3; cdr3_nt: TGTGCCAGCAGCTTAGAAGGCAGCGGGAGGCCCTCTGAGCAGTTCTTC; cdr3_aa: CASSLEGSGRPSEQFF
j_call: TRBJ1-1; d_call: TRBD1; clone_size: NA; v_call: TRBV7-2; cdr3_nt: TGTGCCAGCAGCTTCGCGACAGGGGCTGAAGCTTTCTTT; cdr3_aa: CASSFATGAEAFF
j_call: TRBJ2-5; d_call: NA; clone_size: NA; v_call: TRBV28; cdr3_nt: TGTGCCAGTAGGGCTGGGGCAGTCCAAGAGACCCAGTACTTC; cdr3_aa: CASRAGAVQETQYF
j_call: TRBJ2-5; d_call: TRBD1; clone_size: NA; v_call: TRBV29-1; cdr3_nt: TGCAGCGGGGGACAGGGACTCCAAGAGACCCAGTACTTC; cdr3_aa: CSGGQGLQETQYF
j_call: TRBJ1-6; d_call: TRBD1; clone_size: NA; v_call: TRBV2; cdr3_nt: TGTGCCAGCAGCCTGGACAGGGGAGTTTCACCCCTCCACTTT; cdr3_aa: CASSLDRGVSPLHF
j_call: TRBJ2-7; d_call: NA; clone_size: NA; v_call: TRBV19; cdr3_nt: TGTGCCAGTAGTATGGGACACCAACCCTACGAGCAGTACTTC; cdr3_aa: CASSMGHQPYEQYF
j_call: TRBJ1-4; d_call: TRBD1; clone_size: NA; v_call: TRBV28; cdr3_nt: TGTGCCAGCAGTTCCGGACAGGGGAATGAAAAACTGTTTTTT; cdr3_aa: CASSSGQGNEKLFF
j_call: TRBJ2-1; d_call: TRBD2; clone_size: NA; v_call: TRBV7-8; cdr3_nt: TGTGCCAGCAGCTTAGGAACAGGGGGTACTAGCGGGAGGGTTTACAATGAGCAGTTCTTC; cdr3_aa: CASSLGTGGTSGRVYNEQFF
j_call: TRBJ2-2; d_call: TRBD1; clone_size: NA; v_call: TRBV7-9; cdr3_nt: TGTGCCAGCAGCTGGGACAGGGCTTCCGGGGAGCTGTTTTTT; cdr3_aa: CASSWDRASGELFF
j_call: TRBJ1-5; d_call: NA; clone_size: NA; v_call: TRBV28; cdr3_nt: TGTGCCAGCAGTGTCCGGATGGCTCAGCCCCAGCATTTT; cdr3_aa: CASSVRMAQPQHF
j_call: TRBJ2-1; d_call: NA; clone_size: NA; v_call: TRBV30; cdr3_nt: TGTGCCTGGAGTGGGGGTGGTGAGCAGTTCTTC; cdr3_aa: CAWSGGGEQFF
j_call: TRBJ2-2; d_call: NA; clone_size: NA; v_call: TRBV27; cdr3_nt: TGTGCCAGCAGTTTTAGCACCGGGGAGCTGTTTTTT; cdr3_aa: CASSFSTGELFF
j_call: TRBJ1-6; d_call: NA; clone_size: NA; v_call: TRBV7-2; cdr3_nt: TGTGCCAGCAGCTTAGCTGGTTCCGCGTCGGGTTCACCCCTCCACTTT; cdr3_aa: CASSLAGSASGSPLHF
j_call: TRBJ1-5; d_call: NA; clone_size: NA; v_call: TRBV19; cdr3_nt: TGTGCCGGGGGGGCAGTACGGCAGCCCCAGCATTTT; cdr3_aa: CAGGAVRQPQHF
j_call: TRBJ2-7; d_call: TRBD1; clone_size: NA; v_call: TRBV27; cdr3_nt: TGTGCCAGCAGTTCGCCCGGGACAGGGGGGTACGAGCAGTACTTC; cdr3_aa: CASSSPGTGGYEQYF
j_call: TRBJ2-7; d_call: NA; clone_size: NA; v_call: TRBV5-1; cdr3_nt: TGCGCCAGCAGCTCAACCGATTCGACTAGTAACTACGAGCAGTACTTC; cdr3_aa: CASSSTDSTSNYEQYF
j_call: TRBJ1-1; d_call: TRBD1; clone_size: NA; v_call: TRBV27; cdr3_nt: TGTGCCAGCAGCCTGACAGGGCCGGTGAACACTGAAGCTTTCTTT; cdr3_aa: CASSLTGPVNTEAFF
j_call: TRBJ1-1; d_call: TRBD1; clone_size: NA; v_call: TRBV2; cdr3_nt: TGTGCCAGCAGAGTGACAGGGGGAGGGACTGAAGCTTTCTTT; cdr3_aa: CASRVTGGGTEAFF
j_call: TRBJ2-1; d_call: NA; clone_size: NA; v_call: TRBV9; cdr3_nt: TGTGCCAGCAGCGTAGCGGGGCCGAGCTCCTACAATGAGCAGTTCTTC; cdr3_aa: CASSVAGPSSYNEQFF
j_call: TRBJ2-1; d_call: TRBD2; clone_size: NA; v_call: TRBV4-3; cdr3_nt: TGCGCCAGCAGCCAGATACTAGCGGGGGCTTACAATGAGCAGTTCTTC; cdr3_aa: CASSQILAGAYNEQFF
j_call: TRBJ1-3; d_call: NA; clone_size: NA; v_call: TRBV7-6; cdr3_nt: TGTGCCAGCAGCTCTCCTGTGGGGGGCGATTCCTCTGGAAACACCATATATTTT; cdr3_aa: CASSSPVGGDSSGNTIYF
j_call: TRBJ2-5; d_call: TRBD1; clone_size: NA; v_call: TRBV12-5; cdr3_nt: TGTGCTAGTGGTTTGTCCCGGACAGGTCCACAAGAGACCCAGTACTTC; cdr3_aa: CASGLSRTGPQETQYF